This T cell receptor beta chain was found in a study of vaccination effects on CD4 cells after COVID-19. Findings of the study overall: The study enrolled few convalescent patients and sampled no early post-infection timepoints. Whether induced by infection or by vaccine, clones showed marked clonal contraction late after vaccination.

Using immunoSEQ multiplex PCR, the repertoire was profiled, and TCRdb retains in-frame clones only, with some absent. The table shows 55,000 or so clones, with around 68% occurring only once. This CDR3 region has 13 residues. V was clipped by 6 bases and J by 0 bases, with 8 bases between them. In germline, CDR1 is KGHSH, CDR2 LQKENI. On this clone itself: The antigen is unknown.

CD4+ T cells specific for antigen were expanded with viral peptide pools by the ViraFEST assay before sequencing. Culture proceeded for about 11 days, and CD4+ T cells were then isolated. Vaccinees lacked prior SARS-CoV-2 infection and tested negative for nucleocapsid antibodies. A density of over 1.5 million PBMC per well was used; these cells were cultured with approximately 10 IU/ml IL-2 and 10 ug/ml peptides. The authors replaced half the medium with IL-2 medium on days 3 and 7. The rearrangement uses TRBV18 and TRBJ1-1; no reliable D call. Specimen: CD4+ T cells from PBMCs cultured with SARS-CoV-2 spike peptides, collected before COVID-19 vaccination. This sequence was found in a human donor who received a COVID-19 vaccine. CDR3 sequence: CASSPDLNTEAFF. For the CDR3, the DNA is TGTGCCAGCTCTCCCGACCTGAACACTGAAGCTTTCTTT.